A single sample gave rise to the 5 T cell receptor beta chains below, sequenced in a study of cytomegalovirus exposure and HLA in healthy donors. Clones were sequenced by immunoSEQ multiplex PCR, and TCRdb holds only the in-frame ones, with some missing. The sample consists of 110,000 to 150,000 clones, 94% of them appearing once. Sequences were obtained from PBMCs. Source of these receptors: a man in his late teens or twenties in good health and CMV-seropositive.

The V and J genes are TRBV19 and TRBJ2-6; tentative D call: TRBD1 (5 bases). From germline, CDR1 is LNHDA and CDR2 SQIVND (reference sequence). V lost 4 bases and J lost 1, with 14 bases in between. CDR3 length: 17 residues. The CDR3 nucleotides are TGTGCCAGTAGTACGAAACTTCCAGGGTCTGGGGCCAACGTCCTGACTTTC. Translation: CASSTKLPGSGANVLTF.

The chain uses TRBV28 and TRBJ1-4; 8 nucleotides line up with TRBD1. J was trimmed by 5 bases and V by 5 bases; bases with no gene match: 7. This CDR3 has 15 amino acids. Germline loops: CDR1 MDHEN, CDR2 SYDVKM. In nucleotides, the CDR3 is TGTGCCAGCAGTCCCCCAGGGGGCGCGAATGAAAAACTGTTTTTT. Amino acid sequence: CASSPPGGANEKLFF.

This chain joins TRBV2 and TRBJ2-4; perhaps TRBD1 as D (5 bases). This CDR3 is 14 amino acids long. CDR1 is SNHLY, CDR2 FYNNEI, per germline. Trimming cost V 6 bases and J 0 bases, with 9 bases left between them. The CDR3 nucleotides read TGTGCCAGCAGACTGACAGTAGCCAAAAACATTCAGTACTTC. Encoded protein: CASRLTVAKNIQYF. The entire variable domain, with the rest obtained from reference TRBV2 and TRBJ2-4, is as follows: EPEVTQTPSHQVTQMGQEVILRCVPISNHLYFYWYRQILGQKVEFLVSFYNNEISEKSEIFDDQFSVERPDGSNFTLKIRSTKLEDSAMYFCASRLTVAKNIQYFGAGTRLSVL.

Regarding this clone: The identical CDR3 is also encoded by other nucleotide sequences in the sample. The V call is TRBV29-1, the J call TRBJ2-5; 9 bases map to TRBD2. Trimming took 5 bases from V and 1 from J; bases not matched to a gene: 5. This CDR3 has 14 amino acids. In germline, CDR1 is SQVTM, CDR2 ANQGSEA. The CDR3 nucleotides read TGCAGCGTTCTTGGACTAGCGAGCCAAGAGACCCAGTACTTC. This translates into CSVLGLASQETQYF.

The chain has TRBV10-3 and TRBJ1-1; 7 bases match TRBD1. In germline, CDR1 is ENHRY, CDR2 SYGVKD. CDR3 length: 14 amino acids. The ends lost 6 bases at V and 0 bases at J; junction bases unmatched: 4. The CDR3 DNA is TGTGCCATCAGAAGTCAGGGGGTGAACACTGAAGCTTTCTTT. The encoded protein is CAIRSQGVNTEAFF.